This record concerns one T cell receptor beta chain sequence. Antigen specificity is unknown. One end of the junction fails to match germline, which may point to a read error. The source of the sample is a study of early T cells in non-severe SARS-CoV-2 infection. Overall study: Chains were unpaired, as sequencing was done on bulk RNA from unsorted whole blood.

The CDR3 extends over 14 amino acids. Germline V gives CDR1 MNHEY, CDR2 SMNVEV (reference sequence). Study-level points and caveats: Clonotype matching in VDJdb favored anti-spike CD8 responses and did not capture private and CD4 specificities.

Tagging with unique molecular identifiers was applied to individual cDNA molecules. MiXCR, run by TCRdb on the 5' RACE reads, gives a single entry per CDR3 protein. The sample records about 56,000 distinct CDR3 sequences, about 15% being singletons. The TCR originated in an adult who was a healthcare worker with PCR-confirmed SARS-CoV-2 infection or an uninfected control (not recorded which). The J gene is TRBJ1-5, the V gene TRBV27, with a tentative D call TRBD1 (5 bases). Sequenced here: whole blood, sampled at baseline. CDR3 coding DNA: TGTGCCAGCAGTTTATCCGGGACCAATCAGCCCCAGCGTTTT. Translating gives CASSLSGTNQPQRF.